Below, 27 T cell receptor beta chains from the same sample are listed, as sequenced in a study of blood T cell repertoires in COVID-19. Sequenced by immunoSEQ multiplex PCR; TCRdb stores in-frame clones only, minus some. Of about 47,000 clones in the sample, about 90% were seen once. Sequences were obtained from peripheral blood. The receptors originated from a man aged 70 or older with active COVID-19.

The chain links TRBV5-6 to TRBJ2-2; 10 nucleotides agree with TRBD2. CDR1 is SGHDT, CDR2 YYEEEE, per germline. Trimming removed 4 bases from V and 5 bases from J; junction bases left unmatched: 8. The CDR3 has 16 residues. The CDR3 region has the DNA TGTGCCAGCAGCCCCGGGGGTAGCGGGGGGACCGGGGAGCTGTTTTTT. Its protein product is CASSPGGSGGTGELFF.

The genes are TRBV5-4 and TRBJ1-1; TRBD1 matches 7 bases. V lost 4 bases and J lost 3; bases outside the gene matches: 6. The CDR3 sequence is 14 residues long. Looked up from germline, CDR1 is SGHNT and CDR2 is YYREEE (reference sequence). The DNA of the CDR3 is TGTGCCAGCAGCGTGAATACAGGGGACACTGAAGCTTTCTTT. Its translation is CASSVNTGDTEAFF.

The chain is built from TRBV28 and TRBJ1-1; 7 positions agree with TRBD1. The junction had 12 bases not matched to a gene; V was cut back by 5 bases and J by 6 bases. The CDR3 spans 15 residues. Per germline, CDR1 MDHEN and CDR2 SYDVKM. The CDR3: CASSAGTVDLAEAFF. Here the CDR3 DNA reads TGTGCCAGCAGTGCCGGGACAGTGGATTTAGCTGAAGCTTTCTTT.

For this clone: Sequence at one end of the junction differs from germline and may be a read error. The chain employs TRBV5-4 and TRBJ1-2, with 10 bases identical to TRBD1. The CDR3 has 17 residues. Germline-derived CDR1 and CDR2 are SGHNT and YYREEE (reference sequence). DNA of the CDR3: TGTGCCAGCAGCTTAAAACCGAGACAGGGGGCTAATTATGGCTACACCTTC. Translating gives CASSLKPRQGANYGYTF.

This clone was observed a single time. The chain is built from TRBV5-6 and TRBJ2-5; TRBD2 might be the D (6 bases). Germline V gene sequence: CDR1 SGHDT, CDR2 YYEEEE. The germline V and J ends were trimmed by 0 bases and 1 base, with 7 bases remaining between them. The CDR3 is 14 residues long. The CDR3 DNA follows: TGTGCCAGCAGCTTGGGGGGGGTCCAAGAGACCCAGTACTTC. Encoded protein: CASSLGGVQETQYF.

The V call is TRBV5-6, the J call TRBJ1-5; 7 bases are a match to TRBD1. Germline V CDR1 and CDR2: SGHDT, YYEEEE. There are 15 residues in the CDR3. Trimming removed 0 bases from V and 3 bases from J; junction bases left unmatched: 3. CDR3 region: CASSLGTGVNQPQHF. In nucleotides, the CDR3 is TGTGCCAGCAGCTTGGGAACAGGGGTCAATCAGCCCCAGCATTTT.

The CDR3 here is CASSYRGGSPLHF. CDR3 nucleotides: TGTGCCAGCAGCTACAGAGGAGGCTCACCCCTCCACTTT. V is TRBV7-9 and J is TRBJ1-6; unclear D gene. The V and J ends lost 4 bases and 10 bases respectively, with 11 bases between them. This CDR3 is 13 amino acids long. Germline values: CDR1 SEHNR, CDR2 FQNEAQ (reference sequence).

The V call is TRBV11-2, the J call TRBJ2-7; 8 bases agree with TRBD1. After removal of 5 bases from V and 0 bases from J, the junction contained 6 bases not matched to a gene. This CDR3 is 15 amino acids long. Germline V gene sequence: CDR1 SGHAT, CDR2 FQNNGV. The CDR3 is CASSPGGSYSYEQYF. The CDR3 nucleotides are TGTGCCAGCAGCCCAGGGGGCTCCTACTCCTACGAGCAGTACTTC. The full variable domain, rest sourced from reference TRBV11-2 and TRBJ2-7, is EAGVAQSPRYKIIEKRQSVAFWCNPISGHATLYWYQQILGQGPKLLIQFQNNGVVDDSQLPKDRFSAERLKGVDSTLKIQPAKLEDSAVYLCASSPGGSYSYEQYFGPGTRLTVT.

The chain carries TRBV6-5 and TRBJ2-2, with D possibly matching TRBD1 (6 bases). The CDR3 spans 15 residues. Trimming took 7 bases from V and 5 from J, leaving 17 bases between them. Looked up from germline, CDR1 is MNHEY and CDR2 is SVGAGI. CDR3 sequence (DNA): TGTGCCAGCACGCCTGGTGGGGGCAGGACCGGGGAGCTGTTTTTT. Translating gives CASTPGGGRTGELFF.

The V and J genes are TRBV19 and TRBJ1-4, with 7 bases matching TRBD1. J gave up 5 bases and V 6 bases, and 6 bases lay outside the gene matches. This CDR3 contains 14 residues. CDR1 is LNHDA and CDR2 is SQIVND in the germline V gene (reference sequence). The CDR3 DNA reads TGTGCCAGTAGCACGACAGGGTTGAATGAAAAACTGTTTTTT. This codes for CASSTTGLNEKLFF.

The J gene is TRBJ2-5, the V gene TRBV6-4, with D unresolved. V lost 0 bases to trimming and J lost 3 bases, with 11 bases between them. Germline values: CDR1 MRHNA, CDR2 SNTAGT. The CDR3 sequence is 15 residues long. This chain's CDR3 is CASSDSKKDKETQYF. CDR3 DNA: TGTGCCAGCAGTGACTCGAAGAAAGACAAAGAGACCCAGTACTTC.

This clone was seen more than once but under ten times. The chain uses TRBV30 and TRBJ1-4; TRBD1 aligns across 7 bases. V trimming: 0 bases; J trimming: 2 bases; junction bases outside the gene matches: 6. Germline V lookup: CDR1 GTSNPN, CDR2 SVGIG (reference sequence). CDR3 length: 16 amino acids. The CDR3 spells CAWSVPWTGTNEKLFF. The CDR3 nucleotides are TGTGCCTGGAGTGTACCCTGGACAGGTACTAATGAAAAACTGTTTTTT.

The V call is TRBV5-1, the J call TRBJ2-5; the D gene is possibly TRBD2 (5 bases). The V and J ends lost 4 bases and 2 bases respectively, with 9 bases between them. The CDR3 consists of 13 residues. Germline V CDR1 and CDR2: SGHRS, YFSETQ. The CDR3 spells CASSLSGQETQYF. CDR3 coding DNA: TGCGCCAGCAGCCTATCGGGGCAAGAGACCCAGTACTTC.

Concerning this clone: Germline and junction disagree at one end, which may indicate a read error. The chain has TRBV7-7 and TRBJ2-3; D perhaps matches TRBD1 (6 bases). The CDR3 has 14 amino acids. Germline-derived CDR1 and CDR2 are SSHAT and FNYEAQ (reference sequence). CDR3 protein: CASSLGQGTDTQYF. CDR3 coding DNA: TGTGCTAGCAGCCTGGGGCAGGGGACAGATACGCAGTATTTT.

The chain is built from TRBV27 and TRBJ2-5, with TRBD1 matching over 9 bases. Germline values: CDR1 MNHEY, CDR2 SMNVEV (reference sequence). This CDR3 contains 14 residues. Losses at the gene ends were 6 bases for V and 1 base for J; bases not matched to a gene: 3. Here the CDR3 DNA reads TGTGCCAGCAGACTGGGACAGGGCCAAGAGACCCAGTACTTC. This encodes CASRLGQGQETQYF.

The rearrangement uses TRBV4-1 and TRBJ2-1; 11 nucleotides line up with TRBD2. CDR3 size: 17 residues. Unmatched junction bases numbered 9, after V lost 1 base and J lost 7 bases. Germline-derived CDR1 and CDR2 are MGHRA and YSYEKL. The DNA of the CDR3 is TGCGCCAGCAGCCAAGTCCAACTAGCGGGGGCTGGGAATGAGCAGTTCTTC. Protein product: CASSQVQLAGAGNEQFF.

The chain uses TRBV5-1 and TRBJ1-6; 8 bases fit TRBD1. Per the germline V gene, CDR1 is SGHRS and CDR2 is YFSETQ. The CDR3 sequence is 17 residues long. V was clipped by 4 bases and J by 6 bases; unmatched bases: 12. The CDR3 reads CASSRDRLGNFNSPLHF. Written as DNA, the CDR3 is TGCGCCAGCAGCCGGGACAGGTTGGGGAATTTTAATTCACCCCTCCACTTT.

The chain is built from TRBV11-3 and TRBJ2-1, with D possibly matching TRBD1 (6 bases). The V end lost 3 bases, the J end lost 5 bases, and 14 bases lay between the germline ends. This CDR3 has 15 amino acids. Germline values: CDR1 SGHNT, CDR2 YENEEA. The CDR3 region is CASSFSGQVHNEQFF. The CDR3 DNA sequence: TGTGCCAGCAGCTTCTCGGGACAAGTCCACAATGAGCAGTTCTTC.

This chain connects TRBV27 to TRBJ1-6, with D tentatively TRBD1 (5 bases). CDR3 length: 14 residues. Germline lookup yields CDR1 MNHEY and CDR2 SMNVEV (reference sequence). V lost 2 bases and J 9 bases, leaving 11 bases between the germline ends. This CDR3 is CASSLTVRGSPLHF. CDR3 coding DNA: TGTGCCAGCAGTTTAACCGTAAGGGGTTCACCCCTCCACTTT.

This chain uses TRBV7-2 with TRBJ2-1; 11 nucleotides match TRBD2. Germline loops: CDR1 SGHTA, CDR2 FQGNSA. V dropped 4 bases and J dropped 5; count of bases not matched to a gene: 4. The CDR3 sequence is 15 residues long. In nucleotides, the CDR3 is TGTGCCAGCAGCTCCACTAGCGGGGGTCACAATGAGCAGTTCTTC. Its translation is CASSSTSGGHNEQFF.

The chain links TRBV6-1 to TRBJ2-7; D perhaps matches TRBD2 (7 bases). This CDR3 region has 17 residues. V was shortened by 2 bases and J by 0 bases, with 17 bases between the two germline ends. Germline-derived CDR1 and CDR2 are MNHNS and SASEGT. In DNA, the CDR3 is TGTGCCAGCAGTGAAAGATGGGGGGGCAGGGTCTCCTACGAGCAGTACTTC. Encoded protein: CASSERWGGRVSYEQYF.

In DNA, the CDR3 is TGTGCCAGCAGTGAAGCGAGGCTTACGAATTCACCCCTCCACTTT. Encoded protein: CASSEARLTNSPLHF. This rearrangement joins TRBV6-1 to TRBJ1-6; the D is unclear. CDR1 is MNHNS and CDR2 is SASEGT in the germline V gene. The CDR3 is made up of 15 amino acids. The ends were cut back, 0 bases at V and 7 bases at J, with 10 bases in the middle.

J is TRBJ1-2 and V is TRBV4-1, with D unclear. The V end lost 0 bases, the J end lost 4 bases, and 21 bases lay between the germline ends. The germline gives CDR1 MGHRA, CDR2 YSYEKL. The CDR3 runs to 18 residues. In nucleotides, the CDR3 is TGCGCCAGCAGCCAAGACGCCGGTGGGGAAGGAGGATCCTATGGCTACACCTTC. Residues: CASSQDAGGEGGSYGYTF.

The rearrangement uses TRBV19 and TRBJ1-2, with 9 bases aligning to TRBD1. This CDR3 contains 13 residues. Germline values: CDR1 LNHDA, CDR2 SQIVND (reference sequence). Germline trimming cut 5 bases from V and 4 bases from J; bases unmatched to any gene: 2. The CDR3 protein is CASSGTGSYGYTF. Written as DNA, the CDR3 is TGTGCCAGTAGTGGGACAGGGAGCTATGGCTACACCTTC.

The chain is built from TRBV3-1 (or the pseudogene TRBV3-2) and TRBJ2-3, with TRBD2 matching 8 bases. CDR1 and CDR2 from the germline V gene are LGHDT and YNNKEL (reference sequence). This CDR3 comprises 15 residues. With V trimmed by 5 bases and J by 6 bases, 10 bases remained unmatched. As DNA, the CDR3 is TGTGCCAGCAGCTGGCCGGGACTAGGGAGCGATACGCAGTATTTT. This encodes CASSWPGLGSDTQYF.

CDR3: CASSEAGDYYGYTF. Here the CDR3 DNA reads TGTGCCAGCAGTGAAGCGGGGGACTACTATGGCTACACCTTC. The rearrangement uses TRBV6-1 and TRBJ1-2, with D maybe TRBD1 (5 bases). V gave up 0 bases and J gave up 3 bases, with 8 bases separating them. Germline-derived CDR1 and CDR2 are MNHNS and SASEGT. This CDR3 spans 14 amino acids.

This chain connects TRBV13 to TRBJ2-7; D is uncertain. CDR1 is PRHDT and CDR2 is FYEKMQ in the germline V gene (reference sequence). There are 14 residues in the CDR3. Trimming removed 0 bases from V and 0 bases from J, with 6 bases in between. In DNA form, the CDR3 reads TGTGCCAGCAGCTTAGGACAGAGCTCCTACGAGCAGTACTTC. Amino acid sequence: CASSLGQSSYEQYF.